This T cell receptor (beta chain) was sequenced during a study of vaccination effects on CD4 cells after COVID-19. Trimming took 1 base from V and 2 from J, leaving 9 bases between them. Germline V CDR1 and CDR2: KGHDR, SFDVKD. This CDR3 contains 15 residues. Libraries were prepared by immunoSEQ multiplex PCR; TCRdb keeps only in-frame clonotypes and omits some of them. The sample consists of some 30,000 clones, about 83% of them appearing once. To note about this clone: Its antigen is still unknown.

Within the ViraFEST assay, antigen-specific CD4+ T cells underwent expansion with viral peptide pools prior to sequencing. Cells that had been cultured for less than eleven days were the source of isolated CD4+ T cells. Participants were vaccinated with two doses of either the BNT162b2 or mRNA-1273 vaccine. Days 3 and 7 saw half the medium replaced with IL-2 medium. This sequence joins TRBV24-1 and TRBJ2-3; TRBD1 is a possible D gene (6 bases). Sample: CD4+ T cells from PBMCs cultured with HCoV-NL63 spike peptides, taken after COVID-19 vaccination. The receptor's source is a human donor who received a COVID-19 vaccine. Some clones in this sample may be carry-over from other donors' samples. CDR3 in DNA: TGTGCCACCAGTGATTTTACAGGGATCACAGATACGCAGTATTTT. Translation gives CATSDFTGITDTQYF.